Shown below are 5 T cell receptor beta chains from a single sample sequenced in a study of blood T cell repertoires in COVID-19. Profiled with immunoSEQ multiplex PCR; TCRdb holds only in-frame clones, not every one. The repertoire holds under 300,000 clones, with more than 75% as singletons. Sequencing input: peripheral blood. These receptors came from a woman in her thirties or forties who had recovered from COVID-19.

The rearrangement joins TRBV6-6 to TRBJ1-5; D might be TRBD1 (5 bases). The CDR3 length is 11 residues. From germline, CDR1 is MNHNY and CDR2 SVGAGI (reference sequence). V was pared by 6 bases and J by 16 bases, with 16 bases between. Written as DNA, the CDR3 is TGTGCCAGCAGAACCGACGGGGGTGGACATTTT. It codes for CASRTDGGGHF.

The rearrangement uses TRBV18 and TRBJ2-3; 8 nucleotides agree with TRBD2. The CDR3 has 16 residues. Germline CDR1 KGHSH, CDR2 LQKENI. Trimming removed 4 bases from V and 2 bases from J; junction bases left unmatched: 8. The CDR3: CASSHSAGVFTDTQYF. CDR3 nucleotide sequence: TGTGCCAGCTCACATTCAGCGGGAGTGTTCACAGATACGCAGTATTTT.

This sequence joins TRBV9 and TRBJ2-1; D perhaps matches TRBD2 (5 bases). V gave up 1 base and J gave up 0 bases, with 14 bases separating them. The CDR3 sequence is 17 residues long. Germline CDR1 reads SGDLS; CDR2 reads YYNGEE. The CDR3 DNA follows: TGTGCCAGCAGCGTATCGAGGGTTCAAAGCTCCTACAATGAGCAGTTCTTC. Translating it yields CASSVSRVQSSYNEQFF.

J is TRBJ1-6 and V is TRBV30, with D perhaps matching TRBD1 (6 bases). This CDR3 contains 12 residues. The germline gives CDR1 GTSNPN, CDR2 SVGIG (reference sequence). Trimming removed 5 bases at V and 5 bases at J, with 7 bases between. DNA of the CDR3: TGTGCCTGGGGACAGAATAATTCACCCCTCCACTTT. Residues: CAWGQNNSPLHF.

The chain recombines TRBV3-1 (or the pseudogene TRBV3-2) with TRBJ1-6; perhaps TRBD1 as D (6 bases). The CDR3 is 16 residues long. V lost 1 base, J lost 2 bases, and 9 bases lay in between. CDR1 and CDR2 (germline): LGHDT, YNNKEL (reference sequence). The DNA of the CDR3 is TGTGCCAGCAGCCAAGGGGACACCCCCTATAATTCACCCCTCCACTTT. This sequence encodes CASSQGDTPYNSPLHF.